Listed below are T cell receptor beta chains from one sample, sequenced in a study of shared clonotypes between healthy human individuals. Data came from immunoSEQ multiplex PCR; TCRdb stores just in-frame clones and leaves some out. The top ten clones hold roughly 0.36% of a sample with 2 million to 2.5 million clones, over 90% of them seen once. The sample was naive CD4+ T cells from PBMCs. These receptor sequences come from a man between 18 and 35 years old in good health. Some clones in this sample may be carry-over from other donors' samples. Both conserved end residues are part of each CDR3. The D gene is left open where the match is weak. Some rows mark clone size as missing; the rest say once, few, many or name a class of expanded clone.

d_gene	v_gene	j_gene	abundance	CDR3nt	CDR3aa
TRBD2	TRBV28	TRBJ2-2	-	TGTGCCAGCAGTAGTAGCGGGCGAAACACCGGGGAGCTGTTTTTT	CASSSSGRNTGELFF
-	TRBV11-2	TRBJ2-5	-	TGTGCCAGCAGCCCGGAGGTAGAGACCCAGTACTTC	CASSPEVETQYF
-	TRBV4-1	TRBJ2-7	-	TGCGCCAGCAGCCAAGGACCCCTTAGGGGCTACGAGCAGTACTTC	CASSQGPLRGYEQYF
-	TRBV14	TRBJ2-5	-	TGTGCCAGCAGCCAAGATGGGGTAACCCAGTACTTC	CASSQDGVTQYF
-	TRBV5-4	TRBJ2-2	-	TGTGCCAGCAGCTCCATATTATGGGGGACCGGGGAGCTGTTTTTT	CASSSILWGTGELFF
-	TRBV18	TRBJ2-6	once	TGTGCCAGCTCACCAGTAGCGGATGTCTCTGGGGCCAACGTCCTGACTTTC	CASSPVADVSGANVLTF
-	TRBV14	TRBJ2-5	-	TGTGCCAGCAGCCAATGGGGGAAAGAGACCCAGTACTTC	CASSQWGKETQYF
TRBD1	TRBV10-3	TRBJ2-1	-	TGTGCCACGGGGGACAGGTACAATGAGCAGTTCTTC	CATGDRYNEQFF
TRBD2	TRBV11-2	TRBJ2-3	-	TGTGCCAGCAGCATCCGAGTATCGCGGGAGTGGGGCACAGATACGCAGTATTTT	CASSIRVSREWGTDTQYF
TRBD2	TRBV2	TRBJ2-1	once	TGTGCCAGCAGTCTAGCGGGAGAGCAGTTCTTC	CASSLAGEQFF
TRBD2	TRBV10-1	TRBJ2-7	-	TGCGCCAGCAGTACGGGACTAGCGGGATACCTCGACGAGCAGTACTTC	CASSTGLAGYLDEQYF
-	TRBV5-1	TRBJ2-7	-	TGCGCCAGCAGAGAGCAGGGTGGGTCCTACGAGCAGTACTTC	CASREQGGSYEQYF
TRBD1	TRBV10-3	TRBJ1-1	-	TGTGCCATCAGTGAGTCTGTTACAGGGGCAGGCACTGAAGCTTTCTTT	CAISESVTGAGTEAFF
TRBD1	TRBV28	TRBJ2-7	-	TGTGCCAGCAGTTGGGTGGGGACAGGAGCCTACGAGCAGTACTTC	CASSWVGTGAYEQYF
-	TRBV6-1	TRBJ2-2	-	TGTGCCAGCAGTGTACTGGAGAACACCGGGGAGCTGTTTTTT	CASSVLENTGELFF
-	TRBV7-2	TRBJ1-5	-	TGTGCCAGCAGCTTAGTCGGGGGTTATAGCAATCAGCCCCAGCATTTT	CASSLVGGYSNQPQHF
-	TRBV19	TRBJ2-7	-	TGTGCCAGTAGTCTCCGGGACGGACTCTCCTACGAGCAGTACTTC	CASSLRDGLSYEQYF
-	TRBV28	TRBJ2-7	-	TGTGCCAGCAGTAAGAAGACTGGTCTGGGATCCTACGAGCAGTACTTC	CASSKKTGLGSYEQYF
-	TRBV5-1	TRBJ1-2	-	TGCGCCAGCCGCCCCGGGGGGGCGGATGGCTACACCTTC	CASRPGGADGYTF
-	TRBV7-3	TRBJ1-6	-	TGTGCCAGCAGCTTAACGCCAGGCGGTAATTCACCCCTCCACTTT	CASSLTPGGNSPLHF
-	TRBV7-9	TRBJ2-2	-	TGTGCCAGCAGCTTAATTGGCGGGGCGAACACCGGGGAGCTGTTTTTT	CASSLIGGANTGELFF
-	TRBV7-2	TRBJ2-3	once	TGTGCCAGCAGCTTAAAGCCAGGGGAAGAGGATACGCAGTATTTT	CASSLKPGEEDTQYF
-	TRBV5-4	TRBJ2-2	-	TGTGCCAGCAGCTTGGCGCGGTTGAACACCGGGGAGCTGTTTTTT	CASSLARLNTGELFF
-	TRBV19	TRBJ1-2	once	TGTGCCAGTAGTAGGGGCCCTTTTCCCCGCTCCTATGGCTACACCTTC	CASSRGPFPRSYGYTF
TRBD2	TRBV5-5	TRBJ2-1	-	TGTGCCAGCAGCTTGGGATCAAGCGGGAGCTTCTATGAGCAGTTCTTC	CASSLGSSGSFYEQFF
-	TRBV19	TRBJ1-1	-	TGTGCCAGTAGTATTGGAGGATACATGAACACTGAAGCTTTCTTT	CASSIGGYMNTEAFF
-	TRBV18	TRBJ2-1	-	TGTGCCAGCTCACAGAATCGCGATTTCAATGAGCAGTTCTTC	CASSQNRDFNEQFF
-	TRBV6-1	TRBJ1-4	-	TGTGCCAGCAGTGAACGGCCGGGGGGTGAAAAACTGTTTTTT	CASSERPGGEKLFF
-	TRBV7-9	TRBJ2-1	-	TGTGCCAGCAGCTTAGGACAAGGTCTCAATTCCAATGAGCAGTTCTTC	CASSLGQGLNSNEQFF
TRBD1	TRBV10-1	TRBJ1-5	few	TGCGCCAGCAGCGGACAGGGGGCGGCTATTAATCAGCCCCAGCATTTT	CASSGQGAAINQPQHF
-	TRBV5-1	TRBJ2-2	-	TGCGCCAGCAGCTATATGGCGGGGAACACCGGGGAGCTGTTTTTT	CASSYMAGNTGELFF
-	TRBV2	TRBJ2-1	-	TGTGCCAGCAGTGAATTGGTGGGACGGAGGACCGAGCAGTTCTTC	CASSELVGRRTEQFF
-	TRBV5-1	TRBJ1-1	-	TGCGCCAGCAGCTTGGATTCGGGGTGGAGCACTGAAGCTTTCTTT	CASSLDSGWSTEAFF
TRBD1	TRBV28	TRBJ2-7	-	TGTGCCAGCAGACTTCAGGGGGACTACGAGCAGTACTTC	CASRLQGDYEQYF
-	TRBV9	TRBJ2-2	-	TGTGCCAGCAGCGTTACGCTCAACACCGGGGAGCTGTTTTTT	CASSVTLNTGELFF
-	TRBV7-6	TRBJ2-1	-	TGTGCCAGCAGCTTAGGGATCTCCACCGCCTACAATGAGCAGTTCTTC	CASSLGISTAYNEQFF
TRBD1	TRBV6-4	TRBJ1-1	-	TGTGCCAGCAGCCCGACAGGGTGGAACACTGAAGCTTTCTTT	CASSPTGWNTEAFF
-	TRBV6-1	TRBJ2-5	-	TGTGCCAGCAGTGGACTCCAAGCTACGCAAGAGACCCAGTACTTC	CASSGLQATQETQYF
-	TRBV15	TRBJ1-2	-	TGTGCCACCAGCAGAGACGAGAATGGCTACACCTTC	CATSRDENGYTF
-	TRBV18	TRBJ2-2	-	TGTGCCAGCTCACCACGAGGAATGGCCGGGGAGCTGTTTTTT	CASSPRGMAGELFF
-	TRBV6-5	TRBJ2-7	-	TGTGCCAGCACCCTCCGGGGGGCTGGCGAGCAGTACTTC	CASTLRGAGEQYF
-	TRBV7-3	TRBJ1-5	-	TGTGCCAGCAGCTTATCGCGTGATCAGCCCCAGCATTTT	CASSLSRDQPQHF
TRBD2	TRBV6-5	TRBJ2-7	-	TGTGCCAGCAGTTCCTTGGGGGGAGGGGTCTACGAGCAGTACTTC	CASSSLGGGVYEQYF
-	TRBV9	TRBJ1-5	once	TGTGCCAGCAGCATAGGACCGGACAATCAGCCCCAGCATTTT	CASSIGPDNQPQHF